These 13 T cell receptor beta chains were all obtained from the same sample, sequenced in a study of shared clonotypes between healthy human individuals. The assay was immunoSEQ multiplex PCR, and TCRdb's table has in-frame clones only and misses some. Of 950,000 to 1,100,000 clones listed, around four fifths are singletons. Sequencing input: memory CD4+ T cells sorted from blood. Described subset: CD45RA-negative fraction. The receptors shown here come from a man between 18 and 29 years old in good health.

The V call is TRBV7-9, the J call TRBJ2-2, with 8 bases lining up with TRBD1. J gave up 4 bases and V 5 bases, and 9 bases lay outside the gene matches. The germline V gene encodes CDR1 SEHNR and CDR2 FQNEAQ (reference sequence). The CDR3 contains 16 residues. The CDR3 DNA is TGTGCCAGCAGCCGACAGGGGATCCCGGGCACCGGGGAGCTGTTTTTT. Amino acid sequence: CASSRQGIPGTGELFF.

This chain joins TRBV5-4 and TRBJ2-3, with TRBD2 identical over 8 bases. V dropped 4 bases and J dropped 0; count of bases not matched to a gene: 13. This CDR3 comprises 18 residues. Germline V CDR1 and CDR2: SGHNT, YYREEE (reference sequence). The CDR3 here is CASSLIGGGLLSTDTQYF. The CDR3 DNA follows: TGTGCCAGCAGCCTTATAGGCGGGGGGCTCCTTAGCACAGATACGCAGTATTTT.

This chain uses TRBV7-2 with TRBJ2-1, with D perhaps TRBD2 (6 bases). The CDR3 sequence is 12 residues long. V was cut by 5 bases and J by 12 bases, with 14 bases left in between. Germline CDR1 reads SGHTA; CDR2 reads FQGNSA. Here the CDR3 reads CASSTTGTVQFF. Written as DNA, the CDR3 is TGTGCCAGCAGCACAACCGGGACTGTGCAGTTCTTC.

The chain uses TRBV19 and TRBJ1-1; D may be TRBD1 (5 bases). Germline CDR1 and CDR2: LNHDA and SQIVND (reference sequence). CDR3 length equals 13 residues. The V gene lost 10 bases and the J gene lost 4 bases, with 16 bases spanning the gap. CDR3 bases: TGTGCCACCCGGGACCCGACATTCACTGAAGCTTTCTTT. It translates to CATRDPTFTEAFF.

This sequence joins TRBV7-8 and TRBJ1-6, with TRBD1 matching over 7 bases. The CDR3 totals 13 residues. Looked up from germline, CDR1 is SGHVS and CDR2 is FQNEAQ. Germline trimming cut 10 bases from V and 7 bases from J; bases unmatched to any gene: 7. The CDR3 nucleotides read TGTGCCACCACGACAGGGCGGAATTCACCCCTCCACTTT. This codes for CATTTGRNSPLHF.

CDR3 DNA sequence: TGCAGTGCTAGACAGGCTGACGAGCAGTACTTC. It encodes CSARQADEQYF. This sequence joins TRBV20-1 and TRBJ2-7; no clear D gene. V was clipped by 2 bases and J by 5 bases, with 7 bases between them. Germline CDR1 reads DFQATT; CDR2 reads SNEGSKA (reference sequence). The CDR3 is 11 amino acids.

This clone was observed a handful of times. Here the CDR3 reads CASSQRTGMNEQYF. CDR3 bases: TGCGCCAGCAGCCAACGGACAGGGATGAACGAGCAGTACTTC. The V call is TRBV4-3, the J call TRBJ2-7, with TRBD1 matching 8 bases. The J segment lost 5 bases and the V segment lost 2 bases, leaving 5 bases of the junction unmatched. This CDR3 contains 14 residues. CDR1 is LGHNA, CDR2 YSLEER, per germline.

The chain has TRBV6-1 and TRBJ2-3; 7 nucleotides agree with TRBD1. Germline V gene lookup returns CDR1 MNHNS and CDR2 SASEGT. This CDR3 comprises 13 residues. With 8 bases clipped from V and 2 bases from J, the junction kept 4 bases outside the gene matches. The DNA of the CDR3 is TGTGCCAGCGGGGACAGAAACACAGATACGCAGTATTTT. As protein: CASGDRNTDTQYF.

The chain joins TRBV6-1 to TRBJ1-6; the D is unclear. Germline-derived CDR1 and CDR2 are MNHNS and SASEGT. This CDR3 has 14 amino acids. Trimming removed 11 bases at V and 3 bases at J, with 14 bases between. The chain's CDR3 is CAGGEYLYNSPLHF. CDR3 nucleotide sequence: TGTGCCGGCGGGGAATACCTCTATAATTCACCCCTCCACTTT.

The chain carries TRBV5-1 and TRBJ1-2, with TRBD1 identical over 9 bases. Germline V gene sequence: CDR1 SGHRS, CDR2 YFSETQ. The CDR3 totals 16 residues. The ends lost 4 bases at V and 0 bases at J; junction bases unmatched: 7. The CDR3 loop is CASSGRQGVTNYGYTF. The DNA for the CDR3 is TGCGCCAGCAGCGGACGACAGGGGGTTACTAACTATGGCTACACCTTC.

V usage is TRBV30 and J usage is TRBJ1-2; D remains unclear. Germline V lookup: CDR1 GTSNPN, CDR2 SVGIG (reference sequence). This CDR3 has 12 amino acids. Trimming took 1 base from V and 6 from J, leaving 9 bases between them. As DNA, the CDR3 is TGTGCCTGGAGTGCTCAGAGAAATGGCTACACCTTC. It encodes CAWSAQRNGYTF.

The genes are TRBV28 and TRBJ2-3; TRBD2 aligns across 10 bases. J was trimmed by 2 bases and V by 5 bases; bases with no gene match: 13. The CDR3 is 18 amino acids. Germline values: CDR1 MDHEN, CDR2 SYDVKM. As DNA, the CDR3 is TGTGCCAGCAGTCCCCTCACCCTTAGCGGGGGGCCCACAGATACGCAGTATTTT. It encodes CASSPLTLSGGPTDTQYF. The full variable domain, its missing parts supplied by reference TRBV28 and TRBJ2-3, is DVKVTQSSRYLVKRTGEKVFLECVQDMDHENMFWYRQDPGLGLRLIYFSYDVKMKEKGDIPEGYSVSREKKERFSLILESASTNQTSMYLCASSPLTLSGGPTDTQYFGPGTRLTVL.

Turning to this clone: At one end the junction does not follow the germline gene, possibly because of a read error. The J gene is TRBJ2-1, the V gene TRBV2; no definite D call. This CDR3 is built from 11 residues. Germline V gene sequence: CDR1 SNHLY, CDR2 FYNNEI. The CDR3 sequence is CASSQTLDAVF. DNA of the CDR3: TGTGCCAGCAGCCAAACCCTCGACGCGGTCTTC.